Included here is one T cell receptor beta chain sequence, with context. This record belongs to a study of CD8 T cells in Susac syndrome. RNA amounts of roughly 0.5 to 1 ug underwent reverse transcription with random hexamers. TCRdb reprocessed the immunoSEQ multiplex PCR reads with MiXCR, giving one entry per CDR3 protein. The sample shows 100,000 to 150,000 distinct CDR3 sequences, around 94% of them seen only once. The CDR3 spans 18 residues. V was pared by 5 bases and J by 0 bases, with 13 bases of the junction left unmatched. The genes are TRBV12-3 or TRBV12-4 and TRBJ2-1; 7 bases line up with TRBD2. Sequencing was performed on CD8+ T cells from PBMCs. This sequence originates from a human donor with Susac syndrome. The CDR3 sequence is CASSPLTSATSSYNEQFF. The CDR3, as DNA: TGTGCCAGCAGTCCGCTAACTAGCGCCACGAGCTCCTACAATGAGCAGTTCTTC.